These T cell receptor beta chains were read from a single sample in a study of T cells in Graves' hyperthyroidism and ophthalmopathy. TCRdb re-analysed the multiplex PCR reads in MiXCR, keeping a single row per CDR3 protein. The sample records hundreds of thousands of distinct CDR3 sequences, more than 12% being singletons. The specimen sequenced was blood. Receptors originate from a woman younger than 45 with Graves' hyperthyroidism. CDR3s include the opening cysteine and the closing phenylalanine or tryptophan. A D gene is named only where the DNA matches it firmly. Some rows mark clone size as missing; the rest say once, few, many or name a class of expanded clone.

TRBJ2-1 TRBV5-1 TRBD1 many TGCGCCAGCAGCGGGACAGGGATCTACAATGAGCAGTTCTTC CASSGTGIYNEQFF
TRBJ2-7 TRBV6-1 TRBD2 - TGTGCCAGCGGACCCACCGGGACTACCGTTGAGCAGTACTTC CASGPTGTTVEQYF
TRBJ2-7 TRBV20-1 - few TGCAGTGCTAGAGTGGGACTTCTGACCTACGAGCAGTACTTC CSARVGLLTYEQYF
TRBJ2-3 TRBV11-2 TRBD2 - TGTGCCAGCAGCGCCCGGGGACTAGCGGGTAGTACAGATACGCAGTATTTT CASSARGLAGSTDTQYF
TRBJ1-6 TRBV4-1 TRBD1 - TGCGCCAGCAGCCCAACGACAGGGGAGCGGAATTCACCCCTCCACTTT CASSPTTGERNSPLHF
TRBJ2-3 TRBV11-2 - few TGTGCCAGCAGCTTAGGCCTAGCTGATACGCAGTATTTT CASSLGLADTQYF
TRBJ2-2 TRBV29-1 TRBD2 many TGCAGCGTAACAGGACTAGTAAGCACCGGGGAGCTGTTTTTT CSVTGLVSTGELFF
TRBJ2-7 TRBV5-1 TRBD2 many TGCGCCAGCAGCTTGGACGCGGGAGCTGTCTACGAGCAGTACTTC CASSLDAGAVYEQYF
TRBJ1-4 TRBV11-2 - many TGTGCCAGCAGCTTCAATCCGGCCACTAATGAAAAACTGTTTTTT CASSFNPATNEKLFF
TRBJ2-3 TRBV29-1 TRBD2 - TGCAGCGCCGGGACTAGATTAACAGATACGCAGTATTTT CSAGTRLTDTQYF
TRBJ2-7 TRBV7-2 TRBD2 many TGTGCCAGCAGCTTGGCCTGGCGGGGGGCCTACGAGCAGTACTTC CASSLAWRGAYEQYF
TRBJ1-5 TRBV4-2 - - TGTGCCAGCAGCCAGATAAGGAGCAATCAGCCCCAGCATTTT CASSQIRSNQPQHF
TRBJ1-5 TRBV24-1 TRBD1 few TGTGCCACCAACCGAGAGCCAGGGGGGGTGGATAGCAATCAGCCCCAGCATTTT CATNREPGGVDSNQPQHF
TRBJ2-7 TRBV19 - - TGTGCCAGTAGTATAGCATCGGCGGGCGAGCAGTACTTC CASSIASAGEQYF
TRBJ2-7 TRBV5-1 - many TGCGCCAGCAGCTTTGACAGATCCTACGAGCAGTACTTC CASSFDRSYEQYF
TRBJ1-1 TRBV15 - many TGTGCCACCAGCGTGCTGAACACTGAAGCTTTCTTT CATSVLNTEAFF
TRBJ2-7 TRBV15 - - TGTGCCACCAGCAGAGATGCAGGAGGGGGTGGCGAGCAGTACTTC CATSRDAGGGGEQYF
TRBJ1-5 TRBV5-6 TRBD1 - TGTGCCAGCAGCTCAAGACAGGGCTCAAAGGGTCCCCAGCATTTT CASSSRQGSKGPQHF
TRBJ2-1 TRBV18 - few TGTGCCGGCCACAGCCCCAGCGGTCCTACCTACAATGAGCAGTTCTTC CAGHSPSGPTYNEQFF
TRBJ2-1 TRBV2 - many TGTGCCAGCTCTGACAGGGAGGGTTACAATGAGCAGTTCTTC CASSDREGYNEQFF
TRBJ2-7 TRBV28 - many TGTGCCAGCAGGCTAGTGGGCAGTACCTACGAGCAGTACTTC CASRLVGSTYEQYF
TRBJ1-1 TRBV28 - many TGTGCCAGCAGTTTTCATCGGGAGTTCACCACTGAAGCTTTCTTT CASSFHREFTTEAFF
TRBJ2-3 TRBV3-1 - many TGTGCCAGCAGCCAGTTGGCAGATACGCAGTATTTT CASSQLADTQYF
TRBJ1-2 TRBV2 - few TGTGCCAGCAGATTAGGTGGGGGCGAGGTTGGCTACACCTTC CASRLGGGEVGYTF
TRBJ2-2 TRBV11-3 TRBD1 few TGTGCCAGCAGCAACAGGGGCGTCGGGGAGCTGTTTTTT CASSNRGVGELFF
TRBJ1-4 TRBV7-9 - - TGTGCCAGCAGTCCGAGGTCCCAGGGACGGAAACTGTTTTTT CASSPRSQGRKLFF
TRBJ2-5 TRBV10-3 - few TGTGCCATCAGTGGGGGGGCGGGAGAGACCCAGTACTTC CAISGGAGETQYF
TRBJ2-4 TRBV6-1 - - TGTGCCAGCAGTTCCCCGGGTGGGTCCAGTACCAAAAACATTCAGTACTTC CASSSPGGSSTKNIQYF
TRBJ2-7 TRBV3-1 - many TGTGCCAGCAGCCACGGTGACAGGAGCTACGAGCAGTACTTC CASSHGDRSYEQYF
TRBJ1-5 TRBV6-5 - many TGTGCCAGCAGTTATACTCCCTGGCAATCGAGCAATCAGCCCCAGCATTTT CASSYTPWQSSNQPQHF
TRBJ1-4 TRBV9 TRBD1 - TGTGCCAGCAGCGCCGAAACAGGGGACACAGGTGAAAAACTGTTTTTT CASSAETGDTGEKLFF
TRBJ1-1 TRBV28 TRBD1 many TGTGCCAGCAGTTCCGGGGGACAGGGGTTGAACACTGAAGCTTTCTTT CASSSGGQGLNTEAFF
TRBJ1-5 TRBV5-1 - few TGCGCCAGCAGCCCGGACGACAGAAATCAGCCCCAGCATTTT CASSPDDRNQPQHF
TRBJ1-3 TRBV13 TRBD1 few TGTGCCAGCAGCAGAGAGGACAGGGCTGGAAACACCATATATTTT CASSREDRAGNTIYF
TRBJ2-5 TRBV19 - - TGTGCCACTCTCCAGGGGGAGACCCAGTACTTC CATLQGETQYF
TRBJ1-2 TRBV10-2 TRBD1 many TGCGCCAGCAGTCACGACAGGGGCTATGGCTACACCTTC CASSHDRGYGYTF
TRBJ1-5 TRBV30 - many TGTGCCTGGAGTGTACTTGGTATGTCCCAGCATTTT CAWSVLGMSQHF
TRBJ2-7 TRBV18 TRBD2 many TGTGCCAGCTTTTCCGGGACTAGCGTAAACGAGCAGTACTTC CASFSGTSVNEQYF
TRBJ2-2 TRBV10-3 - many TGTGCCATCAGTGAAAACGGCGGGGAGCTGTTTTTT CAISENGGELFF
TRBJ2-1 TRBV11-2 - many TGTGCCAGCAGCTTAGATCTCTTCCTAACCTACAATGAGCAGTTCTTC CASSLDLFLTYNEQFF
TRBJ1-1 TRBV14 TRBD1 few TGTGCCAGCAGCTGGACAGGGGGCCTTTTGAACACTGAAGCTTTCTTT CASSWTGGLLNTEAFF
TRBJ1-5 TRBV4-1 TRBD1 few TGCGCCAGCAGCCAAAGACAGGGCGGTGGGAATCAGCCCCAGCATTTT CASSQRQGGGNQPQHF
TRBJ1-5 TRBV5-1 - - TGCGCCAGCAGCACTTCAAGCAATCAGCCCCAGCATTTT CASSTSSNQPQHF
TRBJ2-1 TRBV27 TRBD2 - TGTGCCAGCAGTTTATCGGGACTAGCGGGAGCCCCCCTTTACAATGAGCAGTTCTTC CASSLSGLAGAPLYNEQFF
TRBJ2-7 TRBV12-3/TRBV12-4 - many TGTGCCAGCAGTTTAAGGGTCGACGGTTCCTACGAGCAGTACTTC CASSLRVDGSYEQYF
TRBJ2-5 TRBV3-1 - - TGTGCCAGCAGCCAAGTCCTGAACCGGAGGGGAGAGACCCAGTACTTC CASSQVLNRRGETQYF
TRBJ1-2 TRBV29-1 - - TGCAGCGTTGAAACGGGACGGCATGGCTACACCTTC CSVETGRHGYTF
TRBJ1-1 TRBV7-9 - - TGTGCCAGCAGCCCCGGGGAGATCGCTGAAGCTTTCTTT CASSPGEIAEAFF
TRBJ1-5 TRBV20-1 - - TGCAGTGCCTGCGAGGTGGGTCAGCCCCAGCATTTT CSACEVGQPQHF